The rows below give T cell receptor beta chains drawn from one sample of a study of T cells after posttransplantation cyclophosphamide. The repertoire was sequenced with immunoSEQ multiplex PCR; TCRdb's copy has only in-frame clones and lacks some. This sample carries tens of thousands of clones, 70% to 90% of them seen once, and the ten largest clones take about an eighth. This specimen was PBMCs, taken after allogeneic stem cell transplant with posttransplant cyclophosphamide. The receptors were gathered from a female patient between 30 and 45 years old who received an allogeneic stem cell transplant from an unrelated donor, was CMV-positive, and had no GVHD. The graft donor may have contributed some T cells. Each CDR3 is given with its conserved first and last residue. Fields, in order: D gene, J gene, V gene, clone size, CDR3 protein, CDR3 DNA. A D gene is named only where the DNA matches it firmly. A row's size may be missing; if present it is once, few, many or a size class.

d_gene: -; j_gene: TRBJ2-7; v_gene: TRBV4-3; abundance: -; CDR3aa: CASSHSGGYEQYF; CDR3nt: TGCGCCAGCAGCCACTCAGGGGGGTACGAGCAGTACTTC
d_gene: TRBD1; j_gene: TRBJ2-7; v_gene: TRBV18; abundance: -; CDR3aa: CASSPGQGAASEQYF; CDR3nt: TGTGCCAGCTCACCCGGACAGGGGGCCGCCTCCGAGCAGTACTTC
d_gene: -; j_gene: TRBJ2-5; v_gene: TRBV10-1; abundance: -; CDR3aa: CASSESGQRSEETQYF; CDR3nt: TGCGCCAGCAGTGAGTCAGGACAGCGGTCTGAAGAGACCCAGTACTTC
d_gene: TRBD2; j_gene: TRBJ2-1; v_gene: TRBV7-8; abundance: -; CDR3aa: CASSRLAGDYNEQFF; CDR3nt: TGTGCCAGCAGTCGTCTAGCGGGGGACTACAATGAGCAGTTCTTC
d_gene: TRBD1; j_gene: TRBJ2-1; v_gene: TRBV5-1; abundance: -; CDR3aa: CASRTGQGVGSYNEQFF; CDR3nt: TGCGCCAGCAGGACTGGACAGGGGGTTGGGTCCTACAATGAGCAGTTCTTC
d_gene: -; j_gene: TRBJ2-7; v_gene: TRBV2; abundance: -; CDR3aa: CASKRQPSSYEQYF; CDR3nt: TGTGCCAGCAAGCGGCAGCCTAGCTCCTACGAGCAGTACTTC
d_gene: TRBD2; j_gene: TRBJ2-2; v_gene: TRBV7-8; abundance: once; CDR3aa: CASSLASSGNTGELFF; CDR3nt: TGTGCCAGCAGCTTAGCATCTAGCGGAAACACCGGGGAGCTGTTTTTT
d_gene: -; j_gene: TRBJ1-4; v_gene: TRBV6-6; abundance: -; CDR3aa: CASSYRGGEKLFF; CDR3nt: TGTGCCAGCAGTTACAGGGGCGGTGAAAAACTGTTTTTT
d_gene: -; j_gene: TRBJ1-2; v_gene: TRBV11-2; abundance: -; CDR3aa: CASSLTFPSTAF; CDR3nt: TGTGCCAGCAGCTTAACTTTTCCGAGCACGGCCTTC
d_gene: -; j_gene: TRBJ2-1; v_gene: TRBV6-5; abundance: -; CDR3aa: CAHSRYLRNEQFF; CDR3nt: TGTGCCCACAGCAGGTACCTACGCAATGAGCAGTTCTTC
d_gene: -; j_gene: TRBJ1-5; v_gene: TRBV9; abundance: -; CDR3aa: CASSAHTGPNQPQHF; CDR3nt: TGTGCCAGCAGCGCCCACACAGGGCCAAATCAGCCCCAGCATTTT
d_gene: -; j_gene: TRBJ2-1; v_gene: TRBV7-2; abundance: -; CDR3aa: CASSTMRRGNEQFF; CDR3nt: TGTGCCAGCAGCACAATGCGCCGGGGGAATGAGCAGTTCTTC
d_gene: -; j_gene: TRBJ2-3; v_gene: TRBV12-2; abundance: -; CDR3aa: CASRLEMGLAGDTDTQYF; CDR3nt: TGTGCAAGTCGCTTAGAAATGGGGCTAGCGGGAGACACAGATACGCAGTATTTT
d_gene: -; j_gene: TRBJ2-7; v_gene: TRBV6-6; abundance: -; CDR3aa: CASSYSQVDEQYF; CDR3nt: TGTGCCAGCAGTTACTCACAGGTCGACGAGCAGTACTTC
d_gene: -; j_gene: TRBJ1-2; v_gene: TRBV2; abundance: few; CDR3aa: CASSDEYYGYTF; CDR3nt: TGTGCCAGCAGTGACGAGTACTATGGCTACACCTTC
d_gene: -; j_gene: TRBJ2-4; v_gene: TRBV5-6; abundance: -; CDR3aa: CASSLGSLGGVYRENIQYF; CDR3nt: TGTGCCAGCAGCTTGGGTAGTTTGGGAGGAGTATATAGGGAAAACATTCAGTACTTC
d_gene: -; j_gene: TRBJ2-7; v_gene: TRBV4-2; abundance: -; CDR3aa: CASSRPGFSESSYEQYF; CDR3nt: TGTGCCAGCAGCCGCCCCGGGTTCTCGGAGAGCTCCTACGAGCAGTACTTC
d_gene: TRBD2; j_gene: TRBJ2-3; v_gene: TRBV5-4; abundance: -; CDR3aa: CASSFGLAVGTDTQYF; CDR3nt: TGTGCCAGCAGCTTTGGGCTAGCGGTGGGCACAGATACGCAGTATTTT
d_gene: -; j_gene: TRBJ2-2; v_gene: TRBV5-8; abundance: -; CDR3aa: CASSLFRLWSRDTGELFF; CDR3nt: TGTGCCAGCAGCTTGTTCCGGCTATGGTCACGGGACACCGGGGAGCTGTTTTTT
d_gene: TRBD1; j_gene: TRBJ1-2; v_gene: TRBV27; abundance: -; CDR3aa: CASSFDRVYGYTF; CDR3nt: TGTGCCAGCAGTTTCGACAGGGTCTATGGCTACACCTTC
d_gene: -; j_gene: TRBJ2-2; v_gene: TRBV4-3; abundance: few; CDR3aa: CASSQDSRTGELFF; CDR3nt: TGCGCCAGCAGCCAAGATTCGCGAACCGGGGAGCTGTTTTTT
d_gene: TRBD2; j_gene: TRBJ2-3; v_gene: TRBV5-1; abundance: -; CDR3aa: CASSFLLAGGTDTQYF; CDR3nt: TGCGCCAGCAGCTTTTTACTAGCGGGGGGCACAGATACGCAGTATTTT
d_gene: -; j_gene: TRBJ1-6; v_gene: TRBV2; abundance: -; CDR3aa: CASRVTDSRNSPLHF; CDR3nt: TGTGCCAGCCGCGTGACCGACAGCCGTAATTCGCCCCTCCACTTT